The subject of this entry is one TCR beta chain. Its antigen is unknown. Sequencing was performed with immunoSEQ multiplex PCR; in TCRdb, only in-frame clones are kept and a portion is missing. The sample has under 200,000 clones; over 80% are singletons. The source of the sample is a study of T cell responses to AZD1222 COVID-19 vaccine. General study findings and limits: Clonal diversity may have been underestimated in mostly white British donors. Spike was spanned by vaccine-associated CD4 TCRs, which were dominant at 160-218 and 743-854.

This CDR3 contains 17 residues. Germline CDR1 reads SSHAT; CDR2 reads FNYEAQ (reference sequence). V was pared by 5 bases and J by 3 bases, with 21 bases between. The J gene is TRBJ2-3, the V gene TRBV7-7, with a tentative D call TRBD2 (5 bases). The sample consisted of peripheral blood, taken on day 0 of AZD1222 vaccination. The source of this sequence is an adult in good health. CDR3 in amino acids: CASSQDSSGSGTDTQYF. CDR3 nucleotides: TGTGCCAGCAGCCAAGACTCATCGGGGTCGGGGACAGATACGCAGTATTTT.